This T cell receptor beta chain was found in a study of T cells in Graves' hyperthyroidism and ophthalmopathy. On the study more broadly: Blood from the periphery was taken at initial diagnosis, before any treatment.

Inclusion characteristics of ophthalmopathy patients comprised a Clinical Activity Score of at least 3, a NOSPECS grade of at least 4, and duration under 3 months. Patients having uncontrolled infection, another autoimmune disease, pregnancy or lactation were not included. Germline lookup yields CDR1 MNHNS and CDR2 SASEGT. The CDR3 loop spans 13 amino acids. Trimming removed 8 bases at V and 9 bases at J, with 14 bases between. The source material, RNA transcripts, was used to amplify TCR beta CDR3 regions. Carried out on the TCR CDR3, a first-round RT-PCR used the HTBI primer set. TCRdb re-derived calls from the multiplex PCR reads in MiXCR, one entry per CDR3 protein. The sample lists hundreds of thousands of distinct CDR3 sequences; 15% to 20% were seen once.

This TCR was recovered from a man in his forties with Graves' ophthalmopathy. Specimen: blood. The chain joins TRBV6-1 to TRBJ1-6, with D maybe TRBD1 (6 bases). The CDR3 protein is CASYREVSSPLHF. CDR3 DNA sequence: TGTGCCAGCTACAGGGAGGTTTCTTCACCCCTCCACTTT.